This passage covers 31 T cell receptor beta chains from one sample sequenced in a study of T cells in Graves' hyperthyroidism and ophthalmopathy. RNA transcripts provided the source from which TCR beta CDR3 regions were amplified. HTBI primers were the set used in a first-round RT-PCR of the TCR CDR3. TCRdb re-derived calls from the multiplex PCR reads in MiXCR, one entry per CDR3 protein. The table records roughly 500,000 distinct CDR3 sequences, about 16% of them present only once. The source material was blood. The receptors shown here come from a woman aged 25 to 39 with Graves' ophthalmopathy.

In regard to this clonotype: A read error may be the cause here, since a much bigger clone is one base away. This sequence joins TRBV7-2 and TRBJ2-7; D is ambiguous. Germline CDR1 SGHTA, CDR2 FQGNSA. This CDR3 has 16 amino acids. Trimming shortened V by 5 bases and J by 2 bases, and 19 bases separated the two germline ends. The DNA of the CDR3 is TGTGCCAGCAGCCACTCCGAAAGGAATCGCCCCTACGAGCAGTACTTC. Encoded protein: CASSHSERNRPYEQYF.

This clonotype occurred many times. This chain links TRBV2 with TRBJ2-6; maybe TRBD2 (5 bases). Trimming pared 4 bases from V and 0 bases from J, leaving 7 bases between. The CDR3 extends over 15 amino acids. The germline CDR1 and CDR2 sequences are SNHLY and FYNNEI. The CDR3 is CASSVEGSGANVLTF. CDR3 sequence (DNA): TGTGCCAGCAGTGTTGAGGGCTCTGGGGCCAACGTCCTGACTTTC.

The chain couples TRBV4-3 to TRBJ1-3; 11 bases map to TRBD1. V lost 5 bases and J lost 4; bases outside the gene matches: 4. Germline lookup yields CDR1 LGHNA and CDR2 YSLEER. The CDR3 consists of 15 residues. The CDR3 coding sequence is TGCGCCAGCAGCGGACAGGGGGCGGAAGGAAACACCATATATTTT. Its protein is CASSGQGAEGNTIYF.

A few counts support this clonotype. The chain joins TRBV2 to TRBJ1-3; D is ambiguous. The CDR3 spans 13 residues. CDR1 is SNHLY, CDR2 FYNNEI, per germline. V lost 0 bases and J 9 bases, leaving 9 bases between the germline ends. DNA for the CDR3: TGTGCCAGCAGTGAAGCGGAGAGCCTCACCATATATTTT. Translating gives CASSEAESLTIYF.

This clonotype showed up many times. The chain has TRBV20-1 and TRBJ2-7, with no clear D. Germline CDR1 and CDR2: DFQATT and SNEGSKA (reference sequence). The CDR3 is made up of 11 amino acids. Trimming shortened V by 6 bases and J by 3 bases, and 9 bases separated the two germline ends. CDR3 residues: CSAPSGYEQYF. As DNA, the CDR3 is TGCAGTGCCCCCTCCGGCTACGAGCAGTACTTC.

The rearrangement joins TRBV20-1 to TRBJ2-4, with D perhaps TRBD1 or TRBD2 (5 bases each). Germline CDR1 and CDR2: DFQATT and SNEGSKA (reference sequence). The CDR3 covers 12 residues. Trimming shortened V by 2 bases and J by 11 bases, and 13 bases separated the two germline ends. Here the CDR3 reads CSARLAGTVQYF. In nucleotides, the CDR3 is TGCAGTGCTAGACTTGCAGGGACCGTTCAGTACTTC.

This clonotype was seen at least ten times. J is TRBJ1-2 and V is TRBV13; D gene uncertain. Germline V lookup: CDR1 PRHDT, CDR2 FYEKMQ (reference sequence). V was trimmed by 0 bases and J by 6 bases, leaving 8 bases between them. CDR3 length: 13 amino acids. The CDR3 region is CASSLGGSNGYTF. The DNA of the CDR3 is TGTGCCAGCAGCTTAGGTGGGAGTAATGGCTACACCTTC.

In this sample, this clonotype turned up many times. This chain joins TRBV2 and TRBJ2-4, with D tentatively TRBD2 (6 bases). The length of the CDR3 is 15 residues. CDR1 is SNHLY and CDR2 is FYNNEI in the germline V gene. Trimming cost V 7 bases and J 3 bases, with 16 bases left between them. The CDR3 DNA follows: TGTGCCAGCACCCCGCAAGGGACTGGCAAAAACATTCAGTACTTC. The encoded protein is CASTPQGTGKNIQYF. Looking up the rest from reference TRBV2 and TRBJ2-4 gives the full variable domain: EPEVTQTPSHQVTQMGQEVILRCVPISNHLYFYWYRQILGQKVEFLVSFYNNEISEKSEIFDDQFSVERPDGSNFTLKIRSTKLEDSAMYFCASTPQGTGKNIQYFGAGTRLSVL.

This clonotype was detected ten times or more. CDR3 residues: CARQGPVGAGELFF. CDR3 in DNA: TGTGCCAGACAGGGGCCAGTCGGCGCCGGGGAGCTGTTTTTT. The chain is built from TRBV2 and TRBJ2-2; 7 bases fit TRBD1. V shed 9 bases, J shed 6 bases, and the junction held 10 bases outside the gene matches. Germline-derived CDR1 and CDR2 are SNHLY and FYNNEI. This CDR3 has 14 amino acids.

The table lists this clonotype with many counts. The chain couples TRBV3-1 to TRBJ2-1; D is unclear. Trimming cost V 4 bases and J 4 bases, with 11 bases left between them. The germline V gene has CDR1 LGHDT and CDR2 YNNKEL (reference sequence). The CDR3 contains 14 residues. The CDR3: CASSPLVRYNEQFF. The CDR3 DNA sequence: TGTGCCAGCAGCCCTCTTGTTAGGTACAATGAGCAGTTCTTC.

This clonotype was detected ten times or more. The J gene is TRBJ1-2, the V gene TRBV7-3; D may be TRBD1 (5 bases). The CDR3 is 16 amino acids. In germline, CDR1 is SGHTA, CDR2 FQGTGA. The ends were cut back, 4 bases at V and 7 bases at J, with 22 bases in the middle. CDR3 DNA: TGTGCCAGCAGCTCAGTACCGGGACCCCCCGGACGTGGCTACACCTTC. It codes for CASSSVPGPPGRGYTF. Filled out from reference TRBV7-3 and TRBJ1-2, the complete variable domain reads GAGVSQTPSNKVTEKGKYVELRCDPISGHTALYWYRQSLGQGPEFLIYFQGTGAADDSGLPNDRFFAVRPEGSVSTLKIQRTERGDSAVYLCASSSVPGPPGRGYTFGSGTRLTVV.

V usage is TRBV4-3 and J usage is TRBJ2-3; 7 bases fit TRBD2. In germline, CDR1 is LGHNA, CDR2 YSLEER. The CDR3 loop spans 17 amino acids. The V segment lost 0 bases and the J segment 5 bases; nucleotides outside the gene matches: 11. DNA of the CDR3: TGCGCCAGCAGCCAAGATCGGCGAGCGGGAATGGAAGATACGCAGTATTTT. Residues: CASSQDRRAGMEDTQYF.

This clonotype was observed at least ten times. The V call is TRBV9, the J call TRBJ1-1; the D gene is possibly TRBD1 (6 bases). Germline CDR1 SGDLS, CDR2 YYNGEE. V was clipped by 4 bases and J by 3 bases, with 16 bases between them. The CDR3 has 15 amino acids. CDR3 amino acids: CASSPGVGEYTEAFF. The DNA of the CDR3 is TGTGCCAGCAGCCCAGGGGTGGGAGAGTACACTGAAGCTTTCTTT.

V usage is TRBV20-1 and J usage is TRBJ2-7; D unresolved. The V gene's germline CDR1 is DFQATT and CDR2 SNEGSKA (reference sequence). The CDR3 spans 11 residues. Trimming took 1 base from V and 7 from J, leaving 8 bases between them. The CDR3 here is CSARAQLEQYF. The CDR3 region has the DNA TGCAGTGCTAGAGCCCAACTAGAGCAGTACTTC.

The J gene is TRBJ2-7, the V gene TRBV6-1; possible D gene TRBD2, 6 bases. The CDR3 runs 16 residues. With 6 bases removed from V and 1 base from J, the gap between germline ends came to 19 bases. The germline CDR1 and CDR2 sequences are MNHNS and SASEGT. The CDR3 here is CASRRRRGTASYEQYF. CDR3 DNA: TGTGCCAGCAGGCGACGACGGGGGACTGCGTCCTACGAGCAGTACTTC.

This clonotype appeared many times. The chain carries TRBV5-6 and TRBJ2-7; perhaps TRBD1 as D (6 bases). Germline CDR1 and CDR2: SGHDT and YYEEEE. V was pared by 0 bases and J by 2 bases, with 9 bases between. The CDR3 has 14 residues. The CDR3 DNA reads as TGTGCCAGCAGCTTGGCAGGGGCCACCTACGAGCAGTACTTC. It codes for CASSLAGATYEQYF.

In this sample, this clonotype turned up many times. The rearrangement uses TRBV12-3 or TRBV12-4 and TRBJ2-7, with a possible D match to TRBD1 (6 bases). V was shortened by 4 bases and J by 2 bases, with 9 bases between the two germline ends. The CDR3 spans 13 residues. As DNA, the CDR3 is TGTGCCAGCAGTTGGAACAGGGCCTACGAGCAGTACTTC. This gives the protein CASSWNRAYEQYF.

This clonotype was observed many times. The rearrangement joins TRBV9 to TRBJ1-1, with 7 bases identical to TRBD1. CDR1 and CDR2 from the germline V gene are SGDLS and YYNGEE. The CDR3 spans 15 residues. V was clipped by 0 bases and J by 4 bases; unmatched bases: 6. The DNA for the CDR3 is TGTGCCAGCAGCGTAGAGGGGGCGTGGGGCACTGAAGCTTTCTTT. This encodes CASSVEGAWGTEAFF.

At least ten counts were recorded for this clonotype. The gene calls are TRBV11-3 and TRBJ2-5, with D tentatively TRBD1 or TRBD2 (6 bases each). Trimming cost V 1 base and J 0 bases, with 18 bases left between them. The CDR3 loop spans 18 amino acids. Germline-derived CDR1 and CDR2 are SGHNT and YENEEA. The CDR3 loop reads CASSLGVLVGGDQETQYF. CDR3 in DNA: TGTGCCAGCAGCTTAGGGGTCTTGGTGGGGGGCGACCAAGAGACCCAGTACTTC.

This clonotype has at least ten counts. The chain combines TRBV6-2 or TRBV6-3 with TRBJ2-2; TRBD1 or TRBD2 may be the D gene (5 bases each). Germline V CDR1 and CDR2: MNHEY, SVGEGT. The CDR3 spans 17 residues. V dropped 0 bases and J dropped 4 bases, with 15 bases sitting between them. CDR3 nucleotide sequence: TGTGCCAGCAGTTACTCGCCGGGGCGGAGGAGCACCGGGGAGCTGTTTTTT. This codes for CASSYSPGRRSTGELFF.

This clonotype occurred many times. The chain combines TRBV28 with TRBJ2-1; 8 bases map to TRBD2. The CDR3 covers 15 residues. V dropped 7 bases and J dropped 3; count of bases not matched to a gene: 8. CDR1 is MDHEN, CDR2 SYDVKM, per germline. The CDR3 protein is CASTLSGGLYNEQFF. For the CDR3, the DNA is TGTGCCAGCACCCTTTCGGGAGGGCTCTACAATGAGCAGTTCTTC.

The gene calls are TRBV6-5 and TRBJ2-7; D uncertain. The CDR3 totals 13 residues. The V gene lost 3 bases and the J gene lost 4 bases, with 10 bases spanning the gap. Germline lookup yields CDR1 MNHEY and CDR2 SVGAGI. The CDR3 bases are TGTGCCAGCAGTTATGGAGCGCGTTACGAGCAGTACTTC. It translates to CASSYGARYEQYF.

This clonotype was found a few times. The rearrangement uses TRBV5-6 and TRBJ2-1; D unclear. The V end lost 3 bases, the J end lost 8 bases, and 15 bases lay between the germline ends. Looked up from germline, CDR1 is SGHDT and CDR2 is YYEEEE. CDR3 length: 14 amino acids. Here the CDR3 reads CASSSDPDYDEQFF. The CDR3, as DNA: TGTGCCAGCAGCTCGGACCCTGATTACGATGAGCAGTTCTTC. The variable domain in full, with the rest retrieved from reference TRBV5-6 and TRBJ2-1, is DAGVTQSPTHLIKTRGQQVTLRCSPKSGHDTVSWYQQALGQGPQFIFQYYEEEERQRGNFPDRFSGHQFPNYSSELNVNALLLGDSALYLCASSSDPDYDEQFFGPGTRLTVL.

This chain links TRBV10-3 with TRBJ1-5, with 7 bases lining up with TRBD1. CDR1 and CDR2 from the germline V gene are ENHRY and SYGVKD. The V segment lost 2 bases and the J segment 4 bases; nucleotides outside the gene matches: 2. There are 14 residues in the CDR3. The CDR3 DNA follows: TGTGCCATCAGTGAGAAACAGGGGAATCAGCCCCAGCATTTT. It encodes CAISEKQGNQPQHF.

The chain recombines TRBV5-1 with TRBJ2-1, with D tentatively TRBD1 (5 bases). Trimming took 1 base from V and 7 from J, leaving 15 bases between them. The CDR3 contains 15 residues. Per germline, CDR1 SGHRS and CDR2 YFSETQ. The CDR3 reads CASSLSWPGSNEQFF. The CDR3 region has the DNA TGCGCCAGCAGCTTGTCATGGCCAGGGTCGAATGAGCAGTTCTTC.

The chain combines TRBV6-5 with TRBJ2-2; 12 bases match TRBD2. Germline lookup yields CDR1 MNHEY and CDR2 SVGAGI. V lost 2 bases, J lost 2 bases, and 3 bases stayed unmatched. This CDR3 is 17 amino acids long. The CDR3 bases are TGTGCCAGCAGTTACCCCGGACTAGCGGGAAACACCGGGGAGCTGTTTTTT. It translates to CASSYPGLAGNTGELFF.

This clonotype came up a few times. This chain uses TRBV7-9 with TRBJ2-3, with 14 nucleotides matching TRBD2. The CDR3 totals 16 residues. V trimming: 11 bases; J trimming: 4 bases; junction bases outside the gene matches: 11. Germline-derived CDR1 and CDR2 are SEHNR and FQNEAQ (reference sequence). The CDR3 region is CAGRTSGRRDADTQYF. The CDR3 DNA reads TGTGCCGGACGGACTAGCGGGAGGAGGGACGCAGATACGCAGTATTTT.

As concerns this clonotype: This sequence may be a read error, since a much larger clone differs from it by one base. This chain uses TRBV7-9 with TRBJ2-7, with unresolved D. V lost 5 bases to trimming and J lost 2 bases, with 7 bases between them. CDR3 size: 12 residues. The germline V gene encodes CDR1 SEHNR and CDR2 FQNEAQ (reference sequence). The CDR3 DNA follows: TGTGCCAGCAGCACAGACACCTACGAGCAGTACTTC. Translated: CASSTDTYEQYF.

The chain joins TRBV9 to TRBJ2-1; 9 nucleotides line up with TRBD1. The V gene's germline CDR1 is SGDLS and CDR2 YYNGEE. The CDR3 has 15 amino acids. The ends lost 6 bases at V and 10 bases at J; junction bases unmatched: 14. DNA for the CDR3: TGTGCCAGCATGAGGGGACCGGGACAGGGATTCGAGCAGTTCTTC. Translation gives CASMRGPGQGFEQFF.

This clonotype was seen repeatedly, ten times or more. V and J are TRBV11-2 and TRBJ1-4, with D unclear. The germline V gene encodes CDR1 SGHAT and CDR2 FQNNGV. V was shortened by 2 bases and J by 8 bases, with 18 bases between the two germline ends. This CDR3 comprises 16 residues. The CDR3 DNA reads as TGTGCCAGCAGCTTACAACATTCCGGCGGTCGGGAAAAACTGTTTTTT. This translates into CASSLQHSGGREKLFF.

This sequence joins TRBV7-9 and TRBJ2-7; D ambiguous. The V end was cut by 4 bases, the J end by 4 bases, with 11 bases between. The CDR3 length is 13 residues. Germline V gene sequence: CDR1 SEHNR, CDR2 FQNEAQ (reference sequence). The CDR3 protein is CASSYSPNYEQYF. CDR3 nucleotide sequence: TGTGCCAGCAGCTACTCTCCGAATTACGAGCAGTACTTC.